The rows below give T cell receptor beta chains drawn from one sample of a study of beta chain features in type 1 diabetes. Libraries were prepared by immunoSEQ multiplex PCR; TCRdb keeps only in-frame clonotypes and omits some of them. The table lists 230,000 or so clones, roughly 16% of them singletons, with 0.065% to 0.095% in the top ten. The sequencing sample was made of naive CD4+ T cells from blood. Every receptor here comes from a man younger than 40 with type 1 diabetes. Both conserved end residues are part of each CDR3. The D gene is left open where the match is weak. Where a row states a size, it is once, few, many or the class of an expanded clone; other rows omit it.

v_call: TRBV6-5
clone_size: few
d_call: -
j_call: TRBJ1-2
cdr3_aa: CASSYSPGSYGYTF
cdr3_nt: TGTGCCAGCAGTTACTCACCTGGGAGCTATGGCTACACCTTC

v_call: TRBV4-2
clone_size: -
d_call: -
j_call: TRBJ2-3
cdr3_aa: CASSQESPGTDTQYF
cdr3_nt: TGTGCCAGCAGCCAAGAAAGTCCAGGCACAGATACGCAGTATTTT

v_call: TRBV19
clone_size: few
d_call: -
j_call: TRBJ1-5
cdr3_aa: CASSAGQGGNQPQHF
cdr3_nt: TGTGCCAGTAGTGCGGGGCAGGGTGGCAATCAGCCCCAGCATTTT

v_call: TRBV7-2
clone_size: -
d_call: -
j_call: TRBJ2-7
cdr3_aa: CASSLAPGVGQYF
cdr3_nt: TGTGCCAGCAGCTTAGCCCCAGGGGTCGGGCAGTACTTC

v_call: TRBV7-2
clone_size: -
d_call: -
j_call: TRBJ2-5
cdr3_aa: CASSPRVGETQYF
cdr3_nt: TGTGCCAGCAGCCCTAGGGTAGGGGAGACCCAGTACTTC

v_call: TRBV4-1
clone_size: few
d_call: -
j_call: TRBJ1-4
cdr3_aa: CASRRQTSTNEKLFF
cdr3_nt: TGCGCCAGCAGAAGACAGACTTCAACTAATGAAAAACTGTTTTTT

v_call: TRBV7-2
clone_size: few
d_call: -
j_call: TRBJ1-2
cdr3_aa: CASSPLSFGYTF
cdr3_nt: TGTGCCAGCAGCCCGCTGAGTTTTGGCTACACCTTC

v_call: TRBV5-1
clone_size: few
d_call: -
j_call: TRBJ2-1
cdr3_aa: CASSRGDSNNEQFF
cdr3_nt: TGCGCCAGCAGCCGAGGGGATTCCAACAATGAGCAGTTCTTC

v_call: TRBV7-2
clone_size: -
d_call: TRBD1
j_call: TRBJ2-7
cdr3_aa: CASSSISQGAYEQYF
cdr3_nt: TGTGCCAGCAGTTCCATAAGCCAGGGGGCCTACGAGCAGTACTTC

v_call: TRBV9
clone_size: -
d_call: -
j_call: TRBJ2-1
cdr3_aa: CASSVWTPGVGEQFF
cdr3_nt: TGTGCCAGCAGCGTATGGACCCCAGGGGTCGGCGAGCAGTTCTTC

v_call: TRBV27
clone_size: few
d_call: -
j_call: TRBJ2-3
cdr3_aa: CASSLSEGTDTQYF
cdr3_nt: TGTGCCAGCAGTTTATCGGAGGGGACAGATACGCAGTATTTT

v_call: TRBV13
clone_size: -
d_call: -
j_call: TRBJ2-6
cdr3_aa: CASSPRVSGANVLTF
cdr3_nt: TGTGCCAGCAGCCCCAGGGTTTCCGGGGCCAACGTCCTGACTTTC

v_call: TRBV9
clone_size: -
d_call: TRBD2
j_call: TRBJ2-1
cdr3_aa: CASSPRTSGYNEQFF
cdr3_nt: TGTGCCAGCAGCCCCCGGACTAGCGGCTACAATGAGCAGTTCTTC

v_call: TRBV25-1
clone_size: few
d_call: TRBD1
j_call: TRBJ2-1
cdr3_aa: CASSGQGYNEQFF
cdr3_nt: TGTGCCAGCAGTGGACAGGGGTACAATGAGCAGTTCTTC

v_call: TRBV4-3
clone_size: -
d_call: -
j_call: TRBJ1-3
cdr3_aa: CASSQGPVATSGNTIYF
cdr3_nt: TGCGCCAGCAGCCAAGGGCCCGTTGCCACCTCTGGAAACACCATATATTTT

v_call: TRBV29-1
clone_size: -
d_call: -
j_call: TRBJ1-6
cdr3_aa: CSVRDNYNSPLHF
cdr3_nt: TGCAGCGTCCGGGACAACTATAATTCACCCCTCCACTTT

v_call: TRBV28
clone_size: few
d_call: -
j_call: TRBJ2-1
cdr3_aa: CASSLISNEQFF
cdr3_nt: TGTGCCAGCAGTTTAATATCCAATGAGCAGTTCTTC

v_call: TRBV5-1
clone_size: -
d_call: -
j_call: TRBJ2-5
cdr3_aa: CASSRSGIPIEYF
cdr3_nt: TGCGCCAGCAGCCGATCCGGGATACCGATAGAATACTTC

v_call: TRBV14
clone_size: few
d_call: -
j_call: TRBJ2-7
cdr3_aa: CASSQGHEQYF
cdr3_nt: TGTGCCAGCAGCCAGGGCCACGAGCAGTACTTC

v_call: TRBV30
clone_size: -
d_call: -
j_call: TRBJ1-5
cdr3_aa: CAWSVTTAQPQHF
cdr3_nt: TGTGCCTGGAGTGTCACGACAGCACAGCCCCAGCATTTT

v_call: TRBV5-1
clone_size: few
d_call: -
j_call: TRBJ2-1
cdr3_aa: CASSTGTELYNEQFF
cdr3_nt: TGCGCCAGCAGCACCGGGACTGAGCTATACAATGAGCAGTTCTTC

v_call: TRBV28
clone_size: -
d_call: TRBD1
j_call: TRBJ2-3
cdr3_aa: CASRRGQGTDTQYF
cdr3_nt: TGTGCCAGCCGCCGAGGACAGGGAACAGATACGCAGTATTTT

v_call: TRBV30
clone_size: few
d_call: TRBD1
j_call: TRBJ1-4
cdr3_aa: CAGIPTGVNWGEKLFF
cdr3_nt: TGTGCCGGTATTCCCACAGGGGTCAACTGGGGGGAAAAACTGTTTTTT

v_call: TRBV30
clone_size: -
d_call: -
j_call: TRBJ2-2
cdr3_aa: CAWSSGLPGELFF
cdr3_nt: TGTGCCTGGAGTTCCGGACTACCCGGGGAGCTGTTTTTT

v_call: TRBV7-9
clone_size: -
d_call: -
j_call: TRBJ1-2
cdr3_aa: CASSTTGYYGYTF
cdr3_nt: TGTGCCAGCAGCACAACAGGGTACTATGGCTACACCTTC

v_call: TRBV27
clone_size: -
d_call: TRBD1
j_call: TRBJ2-7
cdr3_aa: CASSFEGASVHEQYF
cdr3_nt: TGTGCCAGCAGTTTCGAGGGGGCAAGTGTCCACGAGCAGTACTTC

v_call: TRBV28
clone_size: once
d_call: -
j_call: TRBJ2-1
cdr3_aa: CASSFVNEQFF
cdr3_nt: TGTGCCAGCAGTTTTGTGAATGAGCAGTTCTTC

v_call: TRBV29-1
clone_size: -
d_call: -
j_call: TRBJ1-1
cdr3_aa: CSVVIQWNTEAFF
cdr3_nt: TGCAGCGTTGTTATACAGTGGAACACTGAAGCTTTCTTT

v_call: TRBV4-1
clone_size: few
d_call: -
j_call: TRBJ1-5
cdr3_aa: CASSQALRQPQHF
cdr3_nt: TGCGCCAGCAGCCAAGCCTTAAGGCAGCCCCAGCATTTT

v_call: TRBV5-1
clone_size: -
d_call: -
j_call: TRBJ2-3
cdr3_aa: CASSFREDTQYF
cdr3_nt: TGCGCCAGCAGCTTCAGGGAAGATACGCAGTATTTT

v_call: TRBV18
clone_size: few
d_call: -
j_call: TRBJ1-2
cdr3_aa: CASSPPGLYYGYTF
cdr3_nt: TGTGCCAGCTCACCACCCGGACTGTACTATGGCTACACCTTC

v_call: TRBV18
clone_size: few
d_call: TRBD1
j_call: TRBJ2-7
cdr3_aa: CASSPLTGTGAYEQYF
cdr3_nt: TGTGCCAGCTCACCGCTAACCGGGACAGGGGCCTACGAGCAGTACTTC

v_call: TRBV5-4
clone_size: -
d_call: -
j_call: TRBJ2-5
cdr3_aa: CASSPSGETQYF
cdr3_nt: TGTGCCAGCAGTCCGAGTGGCGAGACCCAGTACTTC

v_call: TRBV4-3
clone_size: -
d_call: -
j_call: TRBJ2-7
cdr3_aa: CASSYKGVGRDEQYF
cdr3_nt: TGCGCCAGCAGCTACAAGGGGGTAGGACGGGACGAGCAGTACTTC

v_call: TRBV28
clone_size: -
d_call: TRBD1
j_call: TRBJ1-1
cdr3_aa: CASGRGPEAFF
cdr3_nt: TGTGCCAGCGGAAGGGGGCCTGAAGCTTTCTTT

v_call: TRBV28
clone_size: -
d_call: -
j_call: TRBJ2-5
cdr3_aa: CASSPQSSWTQYF
cdr3_nt: TGTGCCAGCAGTCCTCAATCCTCGTGGACTCAGTACTTC

v_call: TRBV7-2
clone_size: -
d_call: -
j_call: TRBJ2-7
cdr3_aa: CASTKASALGYEQYF
cdr3_nt: TGTGCCAGCACCAAAGCCAGTGCCTTGGGGTACGAGCAGTACTTC

v_call: TRBV18
clone_size: -
d_call: -
j_call: TRBJ2-7
cdr3_aa: CASSPGRTYEQYF
cdr3_nt: TGTGCCAGCTCACCGGGCAGAACCTACGAGCAGTACTTC

v_call: TRBV7-2
clone_size: few
d_call: -
j_call: TRBJ2-3
cdr3_aa: CASSLNFWTDTQYF
cdr3_nt: TGTGCCAGCAGCTTAAATTTCTGGACAGATACGCAGTATTTT

v_call: TRBV30
clone_size: few
d_call: -
j_call: TRBJ2-3
cdr3_aa: CAWSVLDTDTQYF
cdr3_nt: TGTGCCTGGAGTGTACTAGACACAGATACGCAGTATTTT